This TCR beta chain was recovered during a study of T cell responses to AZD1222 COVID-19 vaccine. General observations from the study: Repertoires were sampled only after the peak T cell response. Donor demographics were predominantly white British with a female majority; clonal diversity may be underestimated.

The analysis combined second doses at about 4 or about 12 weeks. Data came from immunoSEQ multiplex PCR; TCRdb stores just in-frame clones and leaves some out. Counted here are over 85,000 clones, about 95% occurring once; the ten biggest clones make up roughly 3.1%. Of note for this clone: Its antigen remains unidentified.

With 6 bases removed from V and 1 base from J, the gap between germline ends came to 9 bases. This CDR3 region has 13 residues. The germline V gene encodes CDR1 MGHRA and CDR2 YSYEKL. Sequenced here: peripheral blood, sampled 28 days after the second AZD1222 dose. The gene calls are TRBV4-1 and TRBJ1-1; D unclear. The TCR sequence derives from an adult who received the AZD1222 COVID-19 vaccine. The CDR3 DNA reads TGCGCCAGCAGGCGGGTTCGGAACACTGAAGCTTTCTTT. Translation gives CASRRVRNTEAFF.